The 22 T cell receptor beta chains below come from one sample, sequenced in a study of blood T cell repertoires in COVID-19. Sequencing was performed with immunoSEQ multiplex PCR; in TCRdb, only in-frame clones are kept and a portion is missing. The data hold about 320,000 clones, with roughly nine tenths observed a single time. The sample was PBMCs or T cells enriched from blood (not recorded which). Every receptor here comes from a man aged 55 to 69 who had recovered from COVID-19.

V and J are TRBV18 and TRBJ1-6; a weak D match, TRBD1 (5 bases). V lost 11 bases and J lost 10, with 15 bases in between. The CDR3 totals 12 residues. From germline, CDR1 is KGHSH and CDR2 LQKENI. CDR3 DNA: TGTGCCTCGGCAGGGTCGGACTCACCCCTCCACTTT. It codes for CASAGSDSPLHF. Full variable domain (rest looked up from reference TRBV18 and TRBJ1-6): NAGVMQNPRHLVRRRGQEARLRCSPMKGHSHVYWYRQLPEEGLKFMVYLQKENIIDESGMPKERFSAEFPKEGPSILRIQQVVRGDSAAYFCASAGSDSPLHFGNGTRLTVT.

The J gene is TRBJ1-3, the V gene TRBV27; D perhaps matches TRBD1 (5 bases). The CDR3 runs to 15 residues. V was cut by 4 bases and J by 0 bases, with 10 bases left in between. Looked up from germline, CDR1 is MNHEY and CDR2 is SMNVEV (reference sequence). CDR3: CASSSTQGSGNTIYF. The CDR3, as DNA: TGTGCCAGCAGTTCCACCCAGGGCTCTGGAAACACCATATATTTT.

This chain connects TRBV19 to TRBJ1-5, with D maybe TRBD1 (6 bases). CDR3 size: 15 residues. Germline V lookup: CDR1 LNHDA, CDR2 SQIVND (reference sequence). Trimming left V 7 bases short and J 7 bases short, with 20 bases between. CDR3 in amino acids: CASTDSQGQGQPQHF. The CDR3, as DNA: TGTGCCAGTACCGACTCCCAGGGGCAGGGGCAGCCCCAGCATTTT.

The chain uses TRBV7-2 and TRBJ1-4, with TRBD1 matching 7 bases. The germline V gene has CDR1 SGHTA and CDR2 FQGNSA. The CDR3 loop spans 14 amino acids. Losses at the gene ends were 6 bases for V and 10 bases for J; bases not matched to a gene: 11. The CDR3, as DNA: TGTGCCAGCAGTTATCAGGGGGAAAAGGGAAAACTGTTTTTT. Its translation: CASSYQGEKGKLFF. The full variable domain, its missing parts supplied by reference TRBV7-2 and TRBJ1-4, is GAGVSQSPSNKVTEKGKDVELRCDPISGHTALYWYRQSLGQGLEFLIYFQGNSAPDKSGLPSDRFSAERTGGSVSTLTIQRTQQEDSAVYLCASSYQGEKGKLFFGSGTQLSVL.

The V and J genes are TRBV5-6 and TRBJ2-1; TRBD2 is a possible D gene (5 bases). CDR1 SGHDT and CDR2 YYEEEE come from the germline V gene. Trimming stripped 0 bases from V and 1 base from J, with 11 bases between. The CDR3 is 16 residues long. The CDR3 reads CASSLGRSSSYNEQFF. The CDR3 DNA sequence: TGTGCCAGCAGCTTGGGGAGGTCTTCTTCCTACAATGAGCAGTTCTTC. The full variable domain, completed using reference TRBV5-6 and TRBJ2-1, is DAGVTQSPTHLIKTRGQQVTLRCSPKSGHDTVSWYQQALGQGPQFIFQYYEEEERQRGNFPDRFSGHQFPNYSSELNVNALLLGDSALYLCASSLGRSSSYNEQFFGPGTRLTVL.

V gene TRBV4-1 combines with J gene TRBJ1-5, with 7 nucleotides matching TRBD1. Per germline, CDR1 MGHRA and CDR2 YSYEKL. V gave up 2 bases and J gave up 4 bases; unmatched junction bases: 8. The CDR3 has 16 residues. The CDR3 sequence: CASSQRQGRWNQPQHF. The DNA of the CDR3 is TGCGCCAGCAGCCAAAGACAGGGACGATGGAATCAGCCCCAGCATTTT.

A single count supports this clone. CDR3 residues: CASSKGKMNTEAFF. CDR3 bases: TGTGCCAGTAGTAAGGGGAAGATGAACACTGAAGCTTTCTTT. V and J are TRBV19 and TRBJ1-1, with D tentatively TRBD1 (5 bases). The CDR3 loop spans 14 amino acids. CDR1 LNHDA and CDR2 SQIVND come from the germline V gene (reference sequence). V was cut by 4 bases and J by 0 bases, with 9 bases left in between.

V gene TRBV25-1 combines with J gene TRBJ1-4; D is uncertain. V lost 4 bases to trimming and J lost 14 bases, with 11 bases between them. Germline CDR1 MGHDK, CDR2 SYGVNS. The CDR3 sequence is 11 residues long. CDR3 protein: CASSAGGPLFF. The CDR3 coding sequence is TGTGCCAGCAGTGCCGGCGGCCCCCTGTTTTTT.

The chain employs TRBV10-1 and TRBJ2-7; D is undetermined. Germline values: CDR1 WNHNN, CDR2 SYGVQD (reference sequence). V was pared by 6 bases and J by 7 bases, with 4 bases between. CDR3 size: 9 residues. DNA of the CDR3: TGCGCCAGCAGGACTGAGCAGTACTTC. Protein sequence: CASRTEQYF.

This clone was seen more than once but under ten times. This chain joins TRBV25-1 and TRBJ2-2, with a weak D call TRBD1 (7 bases). Germline V gives CDR1 MGHDK, CDR2 SYGVNS. The V end was cut by 6 bases, the J end by 5 bases, with 13 bases between. The CDR3 has 14 amino acids. The CDR3 is CASSRQGGTGELFF. CDR3 DNA sequence: TGTGCCAGCAGCAGACAGGGAGGAACCGGGGAGCTGTTTTTT.

V usage is TRBV7-6 and J usage is TRBJ1-1, with 7 bases that match TRBD1. V dropped 8 bases and J dropped 4; count of bases not matched to a gene: 7. The CDR3 totals 13 residues. The germline gives CDR1 SGHVS, CDR2 FNYEAQ. CDR3 DNA: TGTGCCAGCGGGGGCAACAGGGGCACTGAAGCTTTCTTT. It yields the protein CASGGNRGTEAFF.

The V gene is TRBV20-1, the J gene TRBJ1-5; the D gene is possibly TRBD1 (6 bases). CDR1 DFQATT and CDR2 SNEGSKA come from the germline V gene (reference sequence). This CDR3 contains 15 residues. V shed 3 bases and J shed 3 bases, with 15 bases lying between them. The CDR3 loop reads CSASLGTQNNQPQHF. In DNA form, the CDR3 reads TGCAGTGCTAGTTTAGGGACACAGAACAATCAGCCCCAGCATTTT.

The chain recombines TRBV12-3 or TRBV12-4 with TRBJ2-5, with a possible D match to TRBD1 (6 bases). The CDR3 sequence is 12 residues long. With 6 bases removed from V and 3 bases from J, the gap between germline ends came to 8 bases. The chain's CDR3 is CASREGEETQYF. DNA of the CDR3: TGTGCCAGCAGAGAGGGGGAAGAGACCCAGTACTTC.

This clone was picked up one time. This rearrangement joins TRBV3-1 (or the pseudogene TRBV3-2) to TRBJ2-7, with 9 bases lining up with TRBD2. Looked up from germline, CDR1 is LGHDT and CDR2 is YNNKEL (reference sequence). The CDR3 length is 16 residues. V shed 3 bases and J 4 bases; nucleotides not matched to a gene: 10. CDR3 DNA: TGTGCCAGCAGCCAGGACCTACTAGCGGGCCCTTACGAGCAGTACTTC. Translation gives CASSQDLLAGPYEQYF.

The CDR3 nucleotides are TGTGCCAGCGACGCAGCGGGAGGTGAGCAGTTCTTC. Its translation: CASDAAGGEQFF. The chain combines TRBV11-2 with TRBJ2-1; 9 positions match TRBD2. V was clipped by 8 bases and J by 9 bases; unmatched bases: 5. Germline V gene data show CDR1 as SGHAT and CDR2 as FQNNGV. The CDR3 consists of 12 residues.

The chain is built from TRBV5-1 and TRBJ1-1; 7 nucleotides line up with TRBD1. The CDR3 length is 15 residues. The V segment lost 5 bases and the J segment 0 bases; nucleotides outside the gene matches: 7. Germline CDR1 reads SGHRS; CDR2 reads YFSETQ. CDR3 residues: CASSLNRGMNTEAFF. CDR3 DNA: TGCGCCAGCAGTTTAAACAGGGGCATGAACACTGAAGCTTTCTTT.

This clone came up a few times. The chain has TRBV5-6 and TRBJ1-5; D may be TRBD1 (5 bases). The V end lost 0 bases, the J end lost 4 bases, and 11 bases lay between the germline ends. The CDR3 is 15 amino acids. Germline loops: CDR1 SGHDT, CDR2 YYEEEE. The CDR3 DNA is TGTGCCAGCAGCTTGGCGGGGGTCTTAAATCAGCCCCAGCATTTT. The encoded protein is CASSLAGVLNQPQHF.

J is TRBJ2-7 and V is TRBV6-6; maybe TRBD1 (5 bases). This CDR3 spans 14 amino acids. Germline V gives CDR1 MNHNY, CDR2 SVGAGI (reference sequence). V lost 5 bases to trimming and J lost 3 bases, with 14 bases between them. The CDR3, as DNA: TGTGCCAGCAGTAGACCGACAGAGATCTACGAGCAGTACTTC. Translated, it gives CASSRPTEIYEQYF.

The rearrangement uses TRBV19 and TRBJ2-3, with TRBD2 identical over 14 bases. V trimming: 5 bases; J trimming: 2 bases; junction bases outside the gene matches: 12. CDR3 size: 19 residues. Germline lookup yields CDR1 LNHDA and CDR2 SQIVND (reference sequence). The CDR3 DNA follows: TGTGCCAGTAGTTTCGGACTAGCGGGAGGAAAGGGGGCCACAGATACGCAGTATTTT. Its protein product is CASSFGLAGGKGATDTQYF.

This chain uses TRBV6-7 with TRBJ2-7; 9 bases fit TRBD2. TRBV6-7 is known as an ORF, though its function is uncertain. With V trimmed by 6 bases and J by 5 bases, 11 bases remained unmatched. The CDR3 loop spans 15 amino acids. The chain's CDR3 is CASRGPGLARHEQYF. The CDR3 nucleotides read TGTGCCAGCAGGGGACCGGGACTAGCTCGGCACGAGCAGTACTTC.

In regard to this clone: One junction end disagrees with the germline gene, perhaps due to a read error. This CDR3 reads CASSQAPGAVWF. DNA for the CDR3: TGTGCCAGCAGCCAAGCCCCAGGGGCCGTTTGGTTC. V usage is TRBV3-1 (or the pseudogene TRBV3-2) and J usage is TRBJ2-7; possibly TRBD1 for D (6 bases). CDR3 length: 12 residues. CDR1 and CDR2 (germline): LGHDT, YNNKEL (reference sequence).

The chain is built from TRBV2 and TRBJ2-7; 7 positions match TRBD2. Germline-derived CDR1 and CDR2 are SNHLY and FYNNEI. CDR3 size: 14 residues. Trimming removed 3 bases from V and 3 bases from J; junction bases left unmatched: 5. This chain's CDR3 is CASSDGGRYYEQYF. DNA of the CDR3: TGTGCCAGCAGTGACGGCGGGAGATACTACGAGCAGTACTTC.